This entry is about one T cell receptor beta chain. These data originate in a study of blood T cell repertoires in COVID-19. Across the study: Specimens from acute and convalescent COVID-19 originated in the United States, Italy and Spain. T cells, B-cell-depleted T cells, or PBMCs supplied cDNA or gDNA.

V dropped 4 bases and J dropped 1 base, with 11 bases sitting between them. This CDR3 contains 14 residues. Germline V gives CDR1 SGDLS, CDR2 YYNGEE. Under the authors' procedure: Scientists estimated how many nucleated cells there were by amplifying reference gene primers. The assay was immunoSEQ multiplex PCR, and TCRdb's table has in-frame clones only and misses some. That table is the source of V, J and clone size, and D and trimming were worked out from the DNA. The table shows around 300,000 clones, with roughly 88% occurring only once. Symptom resolution, clearance, or two negative PCRs marked donors in Cohort 3 as recovered.

This receptor was taken from a man younger than 40 who had recovered from COVID-19. The chain combines TRBV9 with TRBJ1-1; D ambiguous. Input material: PBMCs or T cells enriched from blood (not recorded which). CDR3 sequence: CASSSGLSNTEAFF. The CDR3 bases are TGTGCCAGCAGCTCTGGACTCTCGAACACTGAAGCTTTCTTT.